These 12 T cell receptor beta chains came from one sample sequenced in a study of shared clonotypes between healthy human individuals. TCRdb's table, derived via immunoSEQ multiplex PCR, lists solely in-frame clones and lacks some. Of 1.5 million to 2.5 million clones in the sample, 85% to 95% are singletons; the top ten hold around 1.2%. Positively selected for CCR7, the CD45RO-negative cells used as naive CD8 cells excluded terminally differentiated effector memory CD45RA+ cells. The sequencing input was naive CD8+ T cells sorted from blood. These receptors were taken from a man aged 18-30 years in good health.

This chain joins TRBV27 and TRBJ1-6; D perhaps matches TRBD1 (5 bases). The V end lost 6 bases, the J end lost 9 bases, and 12 bases lay between the germline ends. From germline, CDR1 is MNHEY and CDR2 SMNVEV (reference sequence). CDR3 length equals 13 residues. The CDR3 loop reads CASSSGGFSPLHF. The CDR3, as DNA: TGTGCCAGCAGCAGCGGGGGGTTTTCACCCCTCCACTTT.

The V and J genes are TRBV7-2 and TRBJ2-7; no clear D. The CDR3 runs 14 residues. Deletions cut 2 bases from V and 2 bases from J, with 10 bases between. CDR1 and CDR2 (germline): SGHTA, FQGNSA. In nucleotides, the CDR3 is TGTGCCAGCAGCTTAAAGGGCCGTGCCTACGAGCAGTACTTC. This encodes CASSLKGRAYEQYF.

Notes on this clone: Other DNA sequences from this sample encode an identical CDR3 as well. The chain carries TRBV11-3 and TRBJ2-7; D gene unclear. Germline V CDR1 and CDR2: SGHNT, YENEEA. The germline V and J ends were trimmed by 1 base and 2 bases, with 6 bases remaining between them. CDR3 length: 13 amino acids. The CDR3 nucleotides read TGTGCCAGCAGCTTAGCGGCAACCTACGAGCAGTACTTC. Protein sequence: CASSLAATYEQYF.

The gene calls are TRBV2 and TRBJ2-1, with TRBD2 matching over 8 bases. V trimming: 1 base; J trimming: 4 bases; junction bases outside the gene matches: 6. This CDR3 spans 16 amino acids. Per germline, CDR1 SNHLY and CDR2 FYNNEI. The CDR3 DNA follows: TGTGCCAGCAGTGAAGAAGGGGGACTAGTTTACAATGAGCAGTTCTTC. This codes for CASSEEGGLVYNEQFF.

The chain couples TRBV5-6 to TRBJ1-5; TRBD1 matches 8 bases. With V trimmed by 2 bases and J by 7 bases, 8 bases remained unmatched. From germline, CDR1 is SGHDT and CDR2 YYEEEE. This CDR3 contains 15 residues. The CDR3 DNA follows: TGTGCCAGCAGCTTAGGCAGGGGGCTGGGACAGCCCCAGCATTTT. It is translated as CASSLGRGLGQPQHF.

This chain uses TRBV15 with TRBJ2-2; TRBD1 matches 10 bases. Per germline, CDR1 LNHNV and CDR2 YYDKDF (reference sequence). The CDR3 is made up of 17 amino acids. The V gene end was trimmed by 0 bases and the J gene end by 3 bases; junction bases not matched to a gene: 4. CDR3 protein: CATSRDLGTGDTGELFF. CDR3 DNA sequence: TGTGCCACCAGCAGAGATCTAGGGACAGGGGACACCGGGGAGCTGTTTTTT.

This chain links TRBV6-5 with TRBJ1-1, with D possibly being TRBD1 (5 bases). The length of the CDR3 is 13 residues. V dropped 8 bases and J dropped 5 bases, with 15 bases sitting between them. Germline V gene lookup returns CDR1 MNHEY and CDR2 SVGAGI. CDR3 amino acids: CASRLGAMTEAFF. CDR3 sequence (DNA): TGTGCCAGCCGACTTGGGGCTATGACTGAAGCTTTCTTT.

The genes are TRBV5-4 and TRBJ1-2; the match to TRBD1 covers 7 bases. The CDR3 totals 17 residues. Germline CDR1 reads SGHNT; CDR2 reads YYREEE (reference sequence). The V and J ends lost 2 bases and 1 base, in that order; junction bases with no gene match: 11. The CDR3 region is CASSFKGAPALNYGYTF. The DNA for the CDR3 is TGTGCCAGCAGCTTTAAGGGGGCCCCAGCCCTTAACTATGGCTACACCTTC.

This clone was seen a single time. The chain is built from TRBV7-9 and TRBJ2-5; possible D gene TRBD2, 6 bases. The assigned J gene may be wrong: the sequence end matches TRBJ2-7 better. Germline CDR1 and CDR2: SEHNR and FQNEAQ (reference sequence). This CDR3 is built from 14 residues. The CDR3 DNA sequence: TGTGCCAGCAGCTTGGGGAGGCAGAATTACGAGCAGTACTTC. Translation gives CASSLGRQNYEQYF.

The chain is built from TRBV4-1 and TRBJ1-2; D remains ambiguous. Trimming shortened V by 0 bases and J by 6 bases, and 8 bases separated the two germline ends. There are 13 residues in the CDR3. Per germline, CDR1 MGHRA and CDR2 YSYEKL. CDR3 region: CASSQEGMNGYTF. The CDR3 DNA sequence: TGCGCCAGCAGCCAAGAGGGGATGAATGGCTACACCTTC.

The chain uses TRBV10-3 and TRBJ1-4; D unclear. Trimming shortened V by 11 bases and J by 12 bases, and 13 bases separated the two germline ends. This CDR3 is 10 amino acids long. Germline V gene sequence: CDR1 ENHRY, CDR2 SYGVKD. In DNA form, the CDR3 reads TGTGCCGCCCCGAGGGAGGAACTGTTTTTT. Residues: CAAPREELFF.

The chain combines TRBV5-6 with TRBJ1-4; 7 nucleotides align to TRBD1. The CDR3 consists of 18 residues. Germline V gene sequence: CDR1 SGHDT, CDR2 YYEEEE. V was pared by 4 bases and J by 8 bases, with 20 bases of the junction left unmatched. The CDR3 region is CASSPYLRGRLEDEKLFF. CDR3 sequence (DNA): TGTGCCAGCAGCCCCTACTTGAGGGGGCGCTTGGAAGACGAAAAACTGTTTTTT.